The rows below give T cell receptor beta chains drawn from one sample of a study of shared clonotypes between healthy human individuals. Repertoires were generated with immunoSEQ multiplex PCR, while TCRdb's copy carries only in-frame clones and drops some. The top ten hold 1.5% to 2% of the sample, which has hundreds of thousands of clones, 73% seen once. Input material: memory CD4+ T cells sorted from blood. Receptors were obtained from a woman aged 25 to 39 in good health. CDR3s include the opening cysteine and the closing phenylalanine or tryptophan. D genes are given only for firm matches. Clone size is shown for a subset of rows, as once, few, many or a class of expanded clone.

TRBJ2-7 TRBD1 TRBV5-4 - TGTGCCAGCAGCTTCACAGGGGGCCACGAGCAGTACTTC CASSFTGGHEQYF
TRBJ2-1 TRBD2 TRBV6-1 - TGTGCCAGCAAGTTTGCGGGAGGGAACAATGAGCAGTTCTTC CASKFAGGNNEQFF
TRBJ1-1 - TRBV20-1 - TGCAGTGCTAGCAGACACAATGAAGCTTTCTTT CSASRHNEAFF
TRBJ2-7 - TRBV4-1 - TGCGCCAGCAGCCAAGACCCCAACGGCGGGGCATCAGTTGGGTTCTACGAGCAGTACTTC CASSQDPNGGASVGFYEQYF
TRBJ1-5 TRBD1 TRBV27 - TGTGCCAGCAGGGTGAGGAGGGACAGTCTACAGCCCCAGCATTTT CASRVRRDSLQPQHF
TRBJ1-2 - TRBV7-3 - TGTGCCAGCAGCCCGGGACTTGGCTATGGCTACACCTTC CASSPGLGYGYTF
TRBJ2-3 TRBD2 TRBV10-3 - TGTGCCATCAGTACCGGGACTAGCGGGCTCACAGATACGCAGTATTTT CAISTGTSGLTDTQYF
TRBJ2-1 TRBD2 TRBV19 - TGTGCCAGTTCTCCGGGACTAGCGGGAGGATCTTTCAGTTACAATGAGCAGTTCTTC CASSPGLAGGSFSYNEQFF
TRBJ1-4 - TRBV5-6 - TGTGCCAGCAGCTTGCAGGACGCCGTTGAAAAACTGTTTTTT CASSLQDAVEKLFF
TRBJ2-5 TRBD1 TRBV19 once TGTGCCAGTAGTACTCAGGGGGTACAGGGAGAGACCCAGTACTTC CASSTQGVQGETQYF
TRBJ1-5 TRBD1 TRBV10-2 - TGCGCCAGCAGTGAGCCACGTACCTTGACAGGGGGTATTCTGAGCAATCAGCCCCAGCATTTT CASSEPRTLTGGILSNQPQHF
TRBJ2-1 - TRBV14 - TGTGCCAGCAGCCATACCCCTCCGGGAGCGCCGAAGAATGAGCAGTTCTTC CASSHTPPGAPKNEQFF
TRBJ2-7 - TRBV29-1 - TGCAGCGTTGAAATGGCGATAGCGCAGACCTACGAGCAGTACTTC CSVEMAIAQTYEQYF
TRBJ2-7 TRBD1 TRBV7-8 - TGTGCCAGCAGCTTAGCGGACAGGGCCTACGAGCAGTACTTC CASSLADRAYEQYF
TRBJ2-7 TRBD2 TRBV18 - TGTGCCAGCTCACTCCTAGAGGGGAGCGGGAGCTCCTACGAGCAGTACTTC CASSLLEGSGSSYEQYF
TRBJ2-1 TRBD2 TRBV11-3 - TGTGCCAGCAGCTGGCGAAGCGGGGAGGGGAATGAGCAGTTCTTC CASSWRSGEGNEQFF
TRBJ2-3 - TRBV28 - TGTGCCAGCAGTGTGGACTATTCCACAGATACGCAGTATTTT CASSVDYSTDTQYF
TRBJ2-7 TRBD2 TRBV15 - TGTGCCACCAGCGACCGGGAGGCGGGGGAATCCTACGAGCAGTACTTC CATSDREAGESYEQYF
TRBJ2-7 - TRBV5-1 - TGCGCCAGCAGCCCGCCGGGGCGGATAGGAGTTTCCGAGCAGTACTTC CASSPPGRIGVSEQYF
TRBJ2-2 TRBD2 TRBV9 - TGTGCCAGCAGCGCGTGGGTAGCGGGAGGCACCGGGGAGCTGTTTTTT CASSAWVAGGTGELFF
TRBJ1-5 - TRBV5-1 - TGCGCCAGCAGCCCTGAGGGCGATACAGGTCAGCCCCAGCATTTT CASSPEGDTGQPQHF
TRBJ2-2 - TRBV30 - TGTGCCTGGAGACCCAGACCTAACACCGGGGAGCTGTTTTTT CAWRPRPNTGELFF
TRBJ2-2 - TRBV6-1 - TGTGCCGGGGCGGGACAGTTCTACACCGGGGAGCTGTTTTTT CAGAGQFYTGELFF
TRBJ1-4 - TRBV29-1 - TGCAGCGTGGGGGGACTCCCTTCGGAAAAACTGTTTTTT CSVGGLPSEKLFF
TRBJ2-2 TRBD2 TRBV19 once TGTGCCAGTATTAAGAGCGGGAGGGCCGGCGGGGAGCTGTTTTTT CASIKSGRAGGELFF
TRBJ2-3 - TRBV6-5 - TGTGCCAGCAGTTATCGGGGGGCTGAAGATACGCAGTATTTT CASSYRGAEDTQYF
TRBJ2-1 TRBD2 TRBV5-3 - TGTGCCAGAAGGGAGATTCTAGCGGGAAAAGGCTACAATGAGCAGTTCTTC CARREILAGKGYNEQFF
TRBJ2-3 - TRBV9 few TGTGCCAGCAGCACAGATTCATATACGCAGTATTTT CASSTDSYTQYF
TRBJ1-3 - TRBV7-9 - TGTGCCAGCGGGATCGAAGGAAACACCATATATTTT CASGIEGNTIYF
TRBJ2-6 TRBD2 TRBV2 - TGTGCCAGCATGCGGGAGTCTGGGGCCAACGTCCTGACTTTC CASMRESGANVLTF
TRBJ2-2 - TRBV7-8 few TGTGCCAGCAGCCGTATGTGGATCACCGGGGAGCTGTTTTTT CASSRMWITGELFF
TRBJ1-5 TRBD1 TRBV25-1 - TGTGCCAGCAGTGAAGATTTCGCGGGGACAGACAACAATCAGCCCCAGCATTTT CASSEDFAGTDNNQPQHF
TRBJ2-1 TRBD2 TRBV5-1 - TGCGCCAGCAGCTTAAAGACTAGCCGATCAGGGAATGAGCAGTTCTTC CASSLKTSRSGNEQFF
TRBJ2-7 TRBD2 TRBV28 many TGTGCCATCACCACGACTAGCGGAGCCTACGAGCAGTACTTC CAITTTSGAYEQYF
TRBJ2-7 TRBD1 TRBV6-5 - TGTGCCAGCAGTGCCGGGACAGGTCCTTACGAGCAGTACTTC CASSAGTGPYEQYF
TRBJ2-1 TRBD2 TRBV5-1 few TGCGCCAGCTGCCTGGCGAGCGGGAGCTACAATGAGCAGTTCTTC CASCLASGSYNEQFF
TRBJ1-4 - TRBV19 once TGTGCCAGTAGTATCTTGTCAAGCGGTAATGAAAAACTGTTTTTT CASSILSSGNEKLFF
TRBJ2-1 - TRBV10-3 - TGTGCCATCAAGGGGGAAGCGGCCTATTACAATGAGCAGTTCTTC CAIKGEAAYYNEQFF
TRBJ2-3 TRBD2 TRBV5-6 - TGTGCCAGCAGGGGAGGGGCGTTCGGCACAGATACGCAGTATTTT CASRGGAFGTDTQYF
TRBJ1-5 - TRBV6-5 - TGTGCCAGCAGACGGACAGCAAGTTACAATCAGCCCCAGCATTTT CASRRTASYNQPQHF
TRBJ1-5 - TRBV28 few TGTGCCAGCAACCATCAACGACAGCCCCAGCATTTT CASNHQRQPQHF
TRBJ1-5 - TRBV2 - TGTGCCAGCAGTGAAGGGGCCGGGCTTAGCAATCAGCCCCAGCATTTT CASSEGAGLSNQPQHF
TRBJ2-2 - TRBV29-1 few TGCAGCGTTGAAGTAGGTGGGCCGAACACCGGGGAGCTGTTTTTT CSVEVGGPNTGELFF
TRBJ2-2 - TRBV7-8 - TGTGCCAGCAGTCAATACAGGGTTGGGAACGGGGAGCTGTTTTTT CASSQYRVGNGELFF
TRBJ2-7 - TRBV28 once TGTGCCAGCACGGACAGTACCTACGAGCAGTACTTC CASTDSTYEQYF
TRBJ2-1 TRBD2 TRBV18 - TGTGCCAGCTCACCCGGGACTAGCGGCTACAATGAGCAGTTCTTC CASSPGTSGYNEQFF
TRBJ2-3 - TRBV28 - TGTGCCAGCAGTTCGCGGGATACGCAGTATTTT CASSSRDTQYF
TRBJ2-3 - TRBV7-9 - TGTGCCAGCACGGCGGAGGGGGACACAGATACGCAGTATTTT CASTAEGDTDTQYF
TRBJ2-1 TRBD2 TRBV7-6 - TGTGCCAGCAGCCCAGGACTAGCGGGAGGCTATGAGCAGTTCTTC CASSPGLAGGYEQFF
TRBJ2-1 - TRBV29-1 - TGCAGCGCCCGACAGGGTAGGGGGGCCTACAATGAGCAGTTCTTC CSARQGRGAYNEQFF
TRBJ1-2 - TRBV7-9 once TGTGCCAGCAGCTTCTCCACTGGGGGACCATATGGCTACACCTTC CASSFSTGGPYGYTF
TRBJ2-3 - TRBV6-1 - TGTGCCAGCAGTGTACAGGGAAAGAGTTTCACAGATACGCAGTATTTT CASSVQGKSFTDTQYF
TRBJ2-7 - TRBV21-1 few TGTGCCAGCAGTGCTCTAGGGTTCCCCTACGAGCAGTACTTC CASSALGFPYEQYF
TRBJ2-7 TRBD1 TRBV28 - TGTGCCAGCAGGGGACAGGGGAACTACGAGCAGTACTTC CASRGQGNYEQYF